This TCR beta chain stems from a study of cytomegalovirus exposure and HLA in healthy donors. Study information: Some 85 million unique TCRs, all from HLA-typed donors, were included in an early release of the data.

Findings and caveats of the study: A later analysis showed TCR association rates differing by HLA locus, peaking at DRB1 and lowest at HLA-C.

Per germline, CDR1 MNHEY and CDR2 SVGAGI. The CDR3 totals 14 residues. The V end lost 4 bases, the J end lost 0 bases, and 7 bases lay between the germline ends. As for this clone: Antigen specificity is unknown.

Use of 60 Vbeta and 13 Jbeta primers characterized the PCR. The table came from immunoSEQ multiplex PCR; TCRdb's copy has only in-frame clones and leaves some out. The sample lists about 110,000 clones, roughly four fifths occurring once. What was sequenced was PBMCs. V gene TRBV6-5 combines with J gene TRBJ1-5; tentative D call: TRBD1 (5 bases). The TCR originated in a man in his fifties in good health and CMV-seronegative. This CDR3 reads CASSSGDSNQPQHF. The CDR3 DNA reads TGTGCCAGCAGTTCGGGGGATAGCAATCAGCCCCAGCATTTT.